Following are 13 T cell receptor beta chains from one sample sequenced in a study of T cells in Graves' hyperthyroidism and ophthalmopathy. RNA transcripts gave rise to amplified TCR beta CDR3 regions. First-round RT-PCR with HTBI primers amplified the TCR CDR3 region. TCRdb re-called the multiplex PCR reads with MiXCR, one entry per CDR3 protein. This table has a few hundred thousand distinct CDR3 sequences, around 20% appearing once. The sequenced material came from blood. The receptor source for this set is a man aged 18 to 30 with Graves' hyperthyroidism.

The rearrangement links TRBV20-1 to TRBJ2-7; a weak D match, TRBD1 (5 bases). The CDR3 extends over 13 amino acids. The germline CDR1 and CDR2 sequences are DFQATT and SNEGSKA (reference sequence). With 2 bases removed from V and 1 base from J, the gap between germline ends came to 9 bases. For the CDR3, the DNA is TGCAGTGCTAGAACAGGATTTTCCTACGAGCAGTACTTC. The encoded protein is CSARTGFSYEQYF.

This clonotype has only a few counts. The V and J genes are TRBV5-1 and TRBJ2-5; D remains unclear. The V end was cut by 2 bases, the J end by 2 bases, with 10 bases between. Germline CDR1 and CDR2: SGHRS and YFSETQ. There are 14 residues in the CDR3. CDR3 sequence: CASSFLGLQETQYF. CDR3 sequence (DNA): TGCGCCAGCAGCTTTTTGGGGTTACAAGAGACCCAGTACTTC. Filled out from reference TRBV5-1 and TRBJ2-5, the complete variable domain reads KAGVTQTPRYLIKTRGQQVTLSCSPISGHRSVSWYQQTPGQGLQFLFEYFSETQRNKGNFPGRFSGRQFSNSRSEMNVSTLELGDSALYLCASSFLGLQETQYFGPGTRLLVL.

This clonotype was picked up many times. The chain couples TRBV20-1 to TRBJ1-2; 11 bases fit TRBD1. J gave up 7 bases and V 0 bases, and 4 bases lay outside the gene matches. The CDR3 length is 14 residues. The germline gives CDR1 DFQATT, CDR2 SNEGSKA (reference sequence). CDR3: CSARDRDRGSGYTF. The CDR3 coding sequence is TGCAGTGCTAGAGATCGGGACAGGGGGTCTGGCTACACCTTC.

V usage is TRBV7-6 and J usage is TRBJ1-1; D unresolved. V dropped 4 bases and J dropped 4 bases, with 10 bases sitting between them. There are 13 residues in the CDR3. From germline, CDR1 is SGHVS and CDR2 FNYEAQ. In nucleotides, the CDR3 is TGTGCCAGCAGCTCCGGACCTTCCACTGAAGCTTTCTTT. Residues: CASSSGPSTEAFF.

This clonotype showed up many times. The CDR3 sequence: CAWASGLAQPQHF. CDR3 coding DNA: TGTGCCTGGGCCTCGGGACTGGCGCAGCCCCAGCATTTT. The chain recombines TRBV30 with TRBJ1-5, with D possibly being TRBD1 (5 bases). With 5 bases removed from V and 7 bases from J, the gap between germline ends came to 15 bases. The CDR3 has 13 residues. Germline CDR1 GTSNPN, CDR2 SVGIG (reference sequence).

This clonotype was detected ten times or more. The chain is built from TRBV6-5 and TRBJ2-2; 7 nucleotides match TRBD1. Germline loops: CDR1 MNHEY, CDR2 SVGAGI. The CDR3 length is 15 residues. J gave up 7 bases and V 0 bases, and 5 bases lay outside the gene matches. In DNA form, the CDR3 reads TGTGCCAGCAGTTACTCGACAGGGAGCAGCGGGGAGCTGTTTTTT. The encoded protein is CASSYSTGSSGELFF.

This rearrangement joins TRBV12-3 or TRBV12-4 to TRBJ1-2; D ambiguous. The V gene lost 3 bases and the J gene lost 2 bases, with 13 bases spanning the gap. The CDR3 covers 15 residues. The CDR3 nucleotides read TGTGCCAGCAGTTTTCCCAATGACGGAAACTATGGCTACACCTTC. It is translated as CASSFPNDGNYGYTF.

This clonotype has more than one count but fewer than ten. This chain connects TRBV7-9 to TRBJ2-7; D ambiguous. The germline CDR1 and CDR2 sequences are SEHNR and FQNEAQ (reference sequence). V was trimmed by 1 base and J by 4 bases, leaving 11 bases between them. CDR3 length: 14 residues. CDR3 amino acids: CASSLVSEGYEQYF. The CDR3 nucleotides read TGTGCCAGCAGCTTAGTTTCAGAAGGATACGAGCAGTACTTC.

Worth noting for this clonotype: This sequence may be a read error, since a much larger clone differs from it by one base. The CDR3 loop is CASSPGQRNTEACF. CDR3 nucleotides: TGCGCCAGCAGCCCGGGACAGAGGAACACTGAAGCTTGCTTT. The rearrangement links TRBV5-1 to TRBJ1-1; TRBD1 agrees at 7 bases. The CDR3 runs 14 residues. Germline V gene lookup returns CDR1 SGHRS and CDR2 YFSETQ.

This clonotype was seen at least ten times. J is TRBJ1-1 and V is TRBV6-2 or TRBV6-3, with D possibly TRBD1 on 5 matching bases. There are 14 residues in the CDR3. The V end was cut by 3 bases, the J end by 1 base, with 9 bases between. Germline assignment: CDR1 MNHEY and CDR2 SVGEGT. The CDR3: CASSYGARNTEAFF. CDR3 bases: TGTGCCAGCAGTTATGGGGCGAGGAACACTGAAGCTTTCTTT.

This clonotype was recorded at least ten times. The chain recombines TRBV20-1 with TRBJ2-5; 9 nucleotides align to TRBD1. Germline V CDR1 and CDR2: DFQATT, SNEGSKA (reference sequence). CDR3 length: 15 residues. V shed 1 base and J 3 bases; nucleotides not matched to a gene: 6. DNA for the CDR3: TGCAGTGCTAGAGGACAGGGGGGAAGGGAAGAGACCCAGTACTTC. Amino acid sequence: CSARGQGGREETQYF.

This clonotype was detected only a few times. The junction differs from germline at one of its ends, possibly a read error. The CDR3 sequence is CASSFRGQHGYTF. DNA for the CDR3: TGTGCCAGCAGTTTCCGGGGCCAGCATGGTTACACCTTC. The chain carries TRBV12-3 or TRBV12-4 and TRBJ1-2; possibly TRBD1 for D (5 bases). This CDR3 region has 13 residues.

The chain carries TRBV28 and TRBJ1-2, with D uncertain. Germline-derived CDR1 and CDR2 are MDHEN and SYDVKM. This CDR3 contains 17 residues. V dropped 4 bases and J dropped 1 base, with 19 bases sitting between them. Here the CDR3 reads CASSSYREGDLNYGYTF. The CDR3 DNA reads TGTGCCAGCAGTTCATACCGTGAAGGCGACCTTAACTATGGCTACACCTTC.